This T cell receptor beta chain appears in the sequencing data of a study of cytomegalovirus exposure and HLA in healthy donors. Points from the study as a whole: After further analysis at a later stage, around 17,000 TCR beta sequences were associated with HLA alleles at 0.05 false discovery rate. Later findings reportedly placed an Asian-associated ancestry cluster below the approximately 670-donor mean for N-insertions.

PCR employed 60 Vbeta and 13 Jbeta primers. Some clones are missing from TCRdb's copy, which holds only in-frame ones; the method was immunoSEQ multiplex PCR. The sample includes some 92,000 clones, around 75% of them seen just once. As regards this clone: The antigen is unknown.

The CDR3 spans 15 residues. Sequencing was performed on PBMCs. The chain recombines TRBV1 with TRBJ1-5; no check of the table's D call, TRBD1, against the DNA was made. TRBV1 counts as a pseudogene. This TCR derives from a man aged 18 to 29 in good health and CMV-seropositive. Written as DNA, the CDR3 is TGCACCAGCAGGCAGGGTGAGTGGAACAATCAGCCCCAGCATTTT. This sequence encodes CTSRQGEWNNQPQHF.